This T cell receptor (beta chain) was captured in a study of T cells in Graves' hyperthyroidism and ophthalmopathy. Uncontrolled infection, other autoimmune disease, pregnancy or lactation led to exclusion. Amplification yielded TCR beta CDR3 regions, with RNA transcripts as the source. An initial round of RT-PCR targeting the TCR CDR3 relied on the HTBI primer set. MiXCR, applied by TCRdb to the multiplex PCR reads, yields one record per CDR3 protein. The profile shows about 640,000 distinct CDR3 sequences, more than 20% of them singletons. The source of this sequence is a man in his thirties or forties with Graves' ophthalmopathy. The material sequenced was blood.

In DNA form, the CDR3 reads TGTGCCAGCAGCTGGGAGACTAGCGGGAATTCGAACACCGGGGAGCTGTTTTTT. It translates to CASSWETSGNSNTGELFF. The chain uses TRBV7-9 and TRBJ2-2; the match to TRBD2 covers 11 bases. V lost 4 bases, J lost 0 bases, and 7 bases stayed unmatched. This CDR3 contains 18 residues. CDR1 and CDR2 (germline): SEHNR, FQNEAQ (reference sequence).